This T cell receptor beta chain was recorded in a study of blood T cell repertoires in COVID-19 (dated by TCRdb to about 2020). Regarding the study in general: The collaborator samples originated in the United States, Italy and Spain and spanned the acute and convalescent phases of COVID-19. The repertoires were released in a freely available public database meant as a resource for research on the immune response to SARS-CoV-2. The prospective study material was composed of cDNA or gDNA derived from T cells, B-cell-depleted T cells, or PBMCs. The samples were drawn from two sources: the first 160 participants of the ongoing ImmuneRACE study, and 1,200 or so subjects contributed by 6 global collaborators. HLA class I and class II types, where available, came from metadata supplied by the sample provider rather than from assay-based typing. Nearly every sample came with metadata listing a de-identified subject ID, COVID-19 status, age in years and sex. Subjects who had been exposed to COVID-19, were actively infected with it, or had recovered from it provided the deeply sampled blood TCRbeta repertoires that made up the dataset. Here is what the overall study found, with its caveats: Clinical and demographic metadata were provided uncurated, with the amount varying by source and participant.

The collaborating institutions used their own protocols to collect whole blood in K2EDTA tubes. For TCRbeta analysis, collaborators shipped samples as frozen whole blood, isolated PBMCs, or DNA extracted from either of those sample types. Regarding this clone: Its antigen specificity is not known. Per-nucleotide qualities are absent, and no much larger clonotype sits a single base away.

CDR1 and CDR2, per the germline V gene, are SNHLY and FYNNEI. From the cysteine up to the phenylalanine, the CDR3 has a length of 15 residues. Only the CDR3 DNA stays, 45 bases, in frame from base 1. V trim: 5 bases; J trim: 6 bases; unmatched bases: 6. The immunoSEQ Assay, a bias-controlled multiplex PCR, was used to amplify TCRbeta CDR3 regions from genomic DNA. The original pipeline was this. The number of nucleated cells in each sample was estimated from the amplification of reference gene primers within the assay. To quantify the absolute abundance of each unique TCRbeta CDR3 rearrangement, sequence reads were collapsed and filtered. For each sample, productive Simpson clonality was calculated as the square root of Simpson's diversity index over productive rearrangements. Here the immuneACCESS table is served through TCRdb, limited to in-frame sequences with V and J called. Missing clones are a known gap in these copies; in checked studies unresolved V genes cover under half, and the rest lacks a known reason. The V and J calls and clone size were taken over from that table, and D and trimming were inferred from the DNA. This sample comprises under 45,000 clones, 75% to 85% of them detected only once. 27% of the sample lies in the top ten.

Material: peripheral blood. This receptor was obtained from a man aged 80 or over with acute or convalescent COVID-19. The chain is made from TRBV2 and TRBJ2-1; 11 central nucleotides agree with TRBD2. The CDR3 region reads CASSPTSGSTNEQFF. The DNA is as follows: TGTGCCAGCAGTCCAACTAGCGGGAGCACCAATGAGCAGTTCTTC.